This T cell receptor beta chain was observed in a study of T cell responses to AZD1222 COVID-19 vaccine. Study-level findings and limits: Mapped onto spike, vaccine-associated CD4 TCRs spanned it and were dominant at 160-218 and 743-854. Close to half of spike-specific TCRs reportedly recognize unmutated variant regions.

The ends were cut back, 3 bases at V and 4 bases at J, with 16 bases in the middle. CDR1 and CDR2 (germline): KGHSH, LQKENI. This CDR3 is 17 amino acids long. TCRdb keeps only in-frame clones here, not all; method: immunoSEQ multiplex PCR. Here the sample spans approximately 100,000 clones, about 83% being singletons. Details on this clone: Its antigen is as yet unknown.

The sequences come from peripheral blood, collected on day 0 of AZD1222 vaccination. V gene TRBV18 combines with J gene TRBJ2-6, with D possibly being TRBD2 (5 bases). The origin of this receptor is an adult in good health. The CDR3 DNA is TGTGCCAGCTCACCTAGTACGAGGGCGAGAGGGGCCAACGTCCTGACTTTC. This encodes CASSPSTRARGANVLTF.